This T cell receptor beta chain is drawn from a study of cytomegalovirus exposure and HLA in healthy donors. The study's findings and limits: Relative to the roughly 690-donor mean, N-insertions were reportedly fewer in an Asian-associated ancestry cluster in a later analysis.

Primers included in the PCR were 60 Vbeta and 13 Jbeta primers. Libraries were prepared by immunoSEQ multiplex PCR; TCRdb keeps only in-frame clonotypes and omits some of them. The sample lists more than 150,000 clones; more than 75% were seen once. Germline CDR1 is PRHDT and CDR2 is FYEKMQ (reference sequence). V was shortened by 5 bases and J by 5 bases, with 9 bases between the two germline ends. The CDR3 runs 12 residues. This clone was seen a few times. The target antigen is unknown. This chain uses TRBV13 with TRBJ1-1; D unresolved. The sample was PBMCs. This clonotype was obtained from a woman under 30 in good health and CMV-seronegative. CDR3 amino acids: CASSPTVTEAFF. The CDR3 DNA reads as TGTGCCAGCAGCCCAACGGTTACTGAAGCTTTCTTT.